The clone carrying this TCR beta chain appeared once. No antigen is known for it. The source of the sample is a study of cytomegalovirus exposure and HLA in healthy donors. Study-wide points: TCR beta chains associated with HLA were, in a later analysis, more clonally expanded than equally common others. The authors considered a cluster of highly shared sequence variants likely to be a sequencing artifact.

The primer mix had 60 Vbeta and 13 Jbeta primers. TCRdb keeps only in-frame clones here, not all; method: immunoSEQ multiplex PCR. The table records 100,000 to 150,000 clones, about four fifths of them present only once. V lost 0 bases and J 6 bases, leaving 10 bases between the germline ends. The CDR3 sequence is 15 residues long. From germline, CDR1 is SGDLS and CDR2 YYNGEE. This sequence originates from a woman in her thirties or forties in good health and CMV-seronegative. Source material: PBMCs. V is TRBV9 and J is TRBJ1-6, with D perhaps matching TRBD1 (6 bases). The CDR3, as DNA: TGTGCCAGCAGCGTAGGACAGGCTCTTAATTCACCCCTCCACTTT. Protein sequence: CASSVGQALNSPLHF.